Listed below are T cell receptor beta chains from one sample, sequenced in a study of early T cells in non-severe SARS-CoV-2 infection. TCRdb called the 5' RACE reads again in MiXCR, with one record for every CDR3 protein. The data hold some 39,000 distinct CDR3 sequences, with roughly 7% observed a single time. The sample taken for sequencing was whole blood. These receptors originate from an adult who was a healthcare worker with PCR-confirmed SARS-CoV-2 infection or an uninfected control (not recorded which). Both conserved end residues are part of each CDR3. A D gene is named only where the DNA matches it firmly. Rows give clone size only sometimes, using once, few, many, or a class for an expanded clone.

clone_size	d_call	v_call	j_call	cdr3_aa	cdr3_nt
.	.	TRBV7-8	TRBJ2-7	CASSLFGFNSYEQYF	TGTGCCAGCAGCCTCTTCGGCTTTAACTCCTACGAGCAGTACTTC
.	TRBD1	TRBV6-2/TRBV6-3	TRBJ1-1	CASSFHTGTGNTEAFF	TGTGCCAGCAGTTTTCACACTGGGACAGGGAACACTGAAGCTTTCTTT
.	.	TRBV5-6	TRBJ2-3	CASSEDARYTDTQYF	TGTGCCAGCAGCGAGGACGCGCGGTACACAGATACGCAGTATTTT
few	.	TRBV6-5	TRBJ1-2	CASSYGPTIAHGYTF	TGTGCCAGCAGTTACGGGCCAACTATCGCGCATGGCTACACCTTC
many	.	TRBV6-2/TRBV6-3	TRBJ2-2	CASSPNRVVSTGELFF	TGTGCCAGCAGTCCCAACAGGGTGGTGAGCACCGGGGAGCTGTTTTTT
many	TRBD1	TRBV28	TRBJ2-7	CASSVRDSVYEQYF	TGTGCCAGCAGCGTACGGGACAGCGTCTACGAGCAGTACTTC
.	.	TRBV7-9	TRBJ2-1	CASSPGPRGDNEQFF	TGTGCCAGCAGCCCGGGGCCCCGAGGGGACAATGAGCAGTTCTTC
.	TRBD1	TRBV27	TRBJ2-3	CASSSLGQGAPDTQYF	TGTGCCAGCAGTAGCTTAGGACAGGGGGCCCCAGATACGCAGTATTTT
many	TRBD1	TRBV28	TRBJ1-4	CASSSLGTDNEKLFF	TGTGCCAGCAGTTCCCTCGGGACAGATAATGAAAAACTGTTTTTT
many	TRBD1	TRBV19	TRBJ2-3	CASSSTGDVDTQYF	TGTGCCAGTAGTTCGACAGGGGACGTAGATACGCAGTATTTT
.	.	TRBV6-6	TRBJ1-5	CASSPLRQPQHF	TGTGCCAGCAGCCCCCTGCGGCAGCCCCAGCATTTT
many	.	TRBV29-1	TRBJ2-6	CSVVHVYSGANVLTF	TGCAGCGTTGTTCACGTATACTCTGGGGCCAACGTCCTGACTTTC
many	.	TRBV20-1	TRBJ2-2	CSARPSWDTGELFF	TGCAGTGCTAGACCTTCCTGGGACACCGGGGAGCTGTTTTTT
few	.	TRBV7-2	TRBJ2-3	CASSPGTSPGEDTQYF	TGTGCCAGCAGCCCTGGAACCAGCCCTGGGGAAGATACGCAGTATTTT
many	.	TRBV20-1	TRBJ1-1	CSAKVFQGTTEAFF	TGCAGTGCTAAGGTTTTCCAGGGGACCACTGAAGCTTTCTTT
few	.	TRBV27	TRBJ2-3	CASRVSVSTDTQYF	TGTGCCAGCAGAGTATCGGTTAGCACAGATACGCAGTATTTT
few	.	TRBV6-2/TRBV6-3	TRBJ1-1	CASTRGGNTEAFF	TGTGCCAGCACGAGGGGGGGGAACACTGAAGCTTTCTTT
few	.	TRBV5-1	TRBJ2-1	CASSLEADYNEQFF	TGCGCCAGCAGCTTGGAAGCGGACTACAATGAGCAGTTCTTC
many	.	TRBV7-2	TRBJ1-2	CASSLALRGDYGYTF	TGTGCCAGCAGCTTAGCGTTACGGGGAGACTATGGCTACACCTTC
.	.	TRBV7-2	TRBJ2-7	CASSFNYDTKIHEQYF	TGTGCCAGCAGCTTCAACTATGACACTAAAATCCACGAGCAGTACTTC
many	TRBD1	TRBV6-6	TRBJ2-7	CASSYWDRSYEQYF	TGTGCCAGCAGTTACTGGGACAGGTCCTACGAGCAGTACTTC
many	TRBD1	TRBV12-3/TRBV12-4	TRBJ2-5	CASSSNTGGFAETQYF	TGTGCCAGCAGTTCTAACACAGGGGGATTTGCGGAGACCCAGTACTTC
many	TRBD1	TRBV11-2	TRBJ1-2	CASSLGGTGGYGYTF	TGTGCCAGCAGCTTAGGAGGCACAGGGGGCTATGGCTACACCTTC
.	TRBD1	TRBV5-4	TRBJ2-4	CASTQGGQGNIQYF	TGTGCCAGCACCCAGGGGGGACAGGGAAACATTCAGTACTTC
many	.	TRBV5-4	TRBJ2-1	CASSFGIGEQFF	TGTGCCAGCAGCTTTGGTATAGGTGAGCAGTTCTTC
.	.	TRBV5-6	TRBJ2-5	CASSVRRTQYF	TGTGCCAGCAGCGTTAGACGGACCCAGTACTTC
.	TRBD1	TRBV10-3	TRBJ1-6	CAISDGQGVSYNSPLHF	TGTGCCATCAGTGACGGACAGGGGGTCTCCTATAATTCACCCCTCCACTTT